Reported below is one T cell receptor beta chain. This clonotype showed up many times. The antigen it binds to is not known. No base qualities exist here, and no much larger clone lies one base off it. This sample was taken from a study of Graves' ophthalmopathy and Graves' hyperthyroidism (dated by TCRdb to the late 2010s). At the level of the whole study: Peripheral blood was collected before any treatment was given, at the time of initial diagnosis. The study used TCR beta repertoire signatures to distinguish Graves' ophthalmopathy from Graves' hyperthyroidism and to predict progression to ophthalmopathy. In total, approximately 130 blood samples were TCR-sequenced: some 40 ophthalmopathy, approximately 75 hyperthyroidism and approximately 17 hyperthyroidism-to-ophthalmopathy patients. To explore V-J signatures that separate ophthalmopathy from hyperthyroidism, a discovery set of approximately 100 patients was enrolled, consisting of under 50 with ophthalmopathy and some 59 with stable hyperthyroidism. An independent validation cohort was composed of roughly 19 hyperthyroidism patients and around 16 patients who later progressed from hyperthyroidism to ophthalmopathy. In five or six hyperthyroidism patients, T-cell repertoires of thyroid tissue and blood were compared. Following sample collection, hyperthyroidism patients were given methimazole at a starting dose of 30 mg daily, and ophthalmopathy patients were given high-dose intravenous methylprednisolone. For training and testing, the 80 to 100 patients in the discovery cohort were randomly divided in a 7:3 ratio.

What the study reported, not specific to this receptor: The 13-signature model separated ophthalmopathy from stable hyperthyroidism with around 90% sensitivity and less than 83% specificity in cross-validation, and 80%/75% in the test set. Among expanded thyroid clonotypes with frequency above 0.001, most also showed up in blood, which suggests that blood repertoires may reflect the thyroid immune response. In validation, the model predicted ophthalmopathy progression with about 71% sensitivity and 72.22% specificity; approximately 12 predicted patients were CT-confirmed with GO in a median of about 6.1 months. Sample size was not predetermined statistically, and investigators were not blinded to group allocation.

For repertoire sequencing, the TCR beta CDR3 regions were amplified from RNA transcripts. The first round of RT-PCR was done with HTBI primers and the Qiagen OneStep RT-PCR kit, and was followed by a second round of multiplex PCR, then size selection and purification. Sequencing of the libraries was carried out on an Illumina HiSeq2000 in paired-end mode with 100 bp reads. For the original study's pipeline: Reads were processed with SOAPnuke, discarding reads with adapters, uncalled bases, mean Phred below 15, or no exact constant-primer or identifier match. High-quality paired reads were merged with COPE v1.2.5. Clonotypes were defined as unique nucleotide sequences and were aligned to IMGT TRB V, D and J references using MiTCR v1.1. Only V-J combinations with frequency above 0.0001 were analysed, covering 99% to 99.2% of repertoires. A TCR clonal expansion and chaos score per V-J combination was defined as the ratio of F50 clonal expansion to chaos observed in the TCRdist matrix. Welch's t-statistics and random forest were used to reduce the features to about 14 V-J combinations, which were then used as input to a naive Bayes classifier. The Morisita-Horn index was used to measure how similar the thyroid and blood repertoires were. TCRdb redid the processing of the public reads, applying fastp at Q25 and MiXCR, and retained in-frame beta chains. All rows with the same CDR3 protein become a single entry with the most common DNA and genes. These V and J calls derive from TCRdb rather than the authors' analysis. The sample contains about 400,000 distinct CDR3 sequences, around 20% of them found a single time. The ten most abundant clones make up 2.5% to 3.5% of the sample.

Stable hyperthyroidism was defined as no progression to ophthalmopathy within 18 months of follow-up. The hyperthyroidism patients were 18 to 65 years old and newly diagnosed, with a disease duration of less than 2 months. Patients with other autoimmune diseases, uncontrolled infections, pregnancy or lactation were excluded. Clinical symptoms, serum thyroxine, TRAb, thyroid ultrasound and orbital computed tomography were used for diagnosis. Using Ficoll-Paque density gradient centrifugation, PBMCs were isolated from about 9.4 ml of fresh peripheral blood. Trizol reagent was used to extract the total RNA, and its quality was then checked on an Agilent 2100 Bioanalyzer. The germline ends are 23 bases apart after V is trimmed by 4 bases and J by 7 bases. The CDR3 runs 16 amino acids, cysteine and phenylalanine included. Only CDR3 DNA is held: 48 bases, read in frame from base 1. The germline V gene specifies MNHEY as CDR1 and SVGAGI as CDR2.

Sequenced sample: peripheral blood. Recombination linked TRBV6-5 to TRBJ2-7; the D gene is perhaps TRBD2, on 5 matching bases. This receptor was taken from a woman aged 18-29 years with stable Graves' hyperthyroidism. Donor details come from another sample of the same person, matched by shared clones. The base sequence is TGTGCCAGCAGTTTCGGTACGGGATATGGGGATGGGGAGCAGTACTTC. It codes for CASSFGTGYGDGEQYF.